Detailed here is one TCR beta chain. This entry belongs to a study of shared clonotypes between healthy human individuals. TCRdb's table, derived via immunoSEQ multiplex PCR, lists solely in-frame clones and lacks some. The sample lists around 2.5 million clones, over 85% occurring once. The CDR3 runs to 12 residues. With V trimmed by 4 bases and J by 8 bases, 3 bases remained unmatched. Per germline, CDR1 SEHNR and CDR2 FQNEAQ (reference sequence). What was sequenced was naive CD4+ T cells from PBMCs. Subset noted: CD45RA+ positively selected. The chain employs TRBV7-9 and TRBJ1-1; 8 bases line up with TRBD1. The TCR originated in a man in his late teens or twenties in good health. Some clones in this sample may be carry-over from other donors' samples. The CDR3 loop reads CASSSRTGEAFF. Here the CDR3 DNA reads TGTGCCAGCAGCTCCCGGACAGGGGAAGCTTTCTTT. Full variable domain (remainder filled in from reference TRBV7-9 and TRBJ1-1): DTGVSQNPRHKITKRGQNVTFRCDPISEHNRLYWYRQTLGQGPEFLTYFQNEAQLEKSRLLSDRFSAERPKGSFSTLEIQRTEQGDSAMYLCASSSRTGEAFFGQGTRLTVV.